This T cell receptor (beta chain) was identified during a study (dated by TCRdb to 2016 to 2017). With respect to the entire study: The research examined where HIV persistence comes from in people whose immune systems controlled HIV infection without treatment.

The library relied on 5' RACE. TCRdb names Illumina HiSeq 2000 as the instrument used. Starting from the raw public reads, TCRdb applied fastp trimming at Q25, assembled clones with MiXCR and retained in-frame beta chains. Merged by CDR3 protein, the rows form single entries marked with the most common genes and DNA. This sample holds about 3,000 distinct CDR3 sequences; 6.5% to 8% were observed only once. The ten largest clones capture approximately 6.4% of the sample. The germline V and J ends show losses of 3 bases and 5 bases respectively, and no gene match explains 6 bases of the junction. The CDR3 runs 15 amino acids, cysteine and phenylalanine included. Of the read, only the CDR3 DNA is kept; its 45 bases are in frame from base 1. The germline V gene (reference sequence) yields LNHDA for CDR1 and SQIVND for CDR2. This clonotype was counted only a few times. It lacks a known antigen. Per-nucleotide qualities are absent, and no much larger clonotype sits a single base away.

This receptor chain uses TRBV19 and TRBJ2-2, and TRBD1 matches 7 of the central bases. The receptor was derived from a female donor with HIV. Sequenced material: total memory T cells from blood PBMCs. Taken with the paper, the label for cell subset or site translates to: transitional memory CD4+ T cells. The CDR3 amino acid sequence is: CASSISNRGTGELFF. The nucleotide sequence is TGTGCCAGTAGTATTAGCAACAGGGGAACCGGGGAGCTGTTTTTT.